This T cell receptor beta chain was profiled in a study of OX40 agonist ivuxolimab in advanced cancers. Whole-study context: Treatment received earlier with anti-PD-1, anti-PD-L1 or anti-CTLA-4 agents was allowed, and under 50% had some.

This table comes from immunoSEQ multiplex PCR, and its TCRdb copy is limited to in-frame clones, with some not included. Here the sample spans 57,000 or so clones, over 80% being singletons. V gave up 6 bases and J gave up 5 bases, with 20 bases separating them. Germline lookup yields CDR1 LNHDA and CDR2 SQIVND (reference sequence). This CDR3 is 15 amino acids long. The V gene is TRBV19, the J gene TRBJ2-7; D might be TRBD1 or TRBD2, each matching 5 bases. The sample was CD4+ or CD8+ T cells sorted from blood, taken in a trial of the OX40 agonist ivuxolimab. The receptor was derived from an adult with an advanced solid tumor such as melanoma, head and neck, liver or kidney cancer. The CDR3, as DNA: TGTGCCAGTAGCACCCTCCGGACGGGACCTAACGAGCAGTACTTC. Translating it yields CASSTLRTGPNEQYF.